This T cell receptor beta chain was sequenced in a study of long-term antiretroviral therapy in people with HIV. At the survey level, the v3.0 immunoSEQ assay was run. The method was immunoSEQ multiplex PCR; TCRdb's version includes in-frame clones alone and lacks a portion of them. The sample contains about 24,000 clones, about 76% of which appear only once. Findings and caveats of the study: Versus controls, repertoires in people with HIV had narrower CDR3 length ranges. Investigators report no available data on ART adherence, viral resistance or therapy changes.

The CDR3 covers 17 residues. Trimming took 3 bases from V and 7 from J, leaving 23 bases between them. In germline, CDR1 is SGDLS, CDR2 YYNGEE. About this clone itself: The antigen remains undetermined.

No donor had fewer than one pre-ART PBMC sample or fewer than two post-ART PBMC samples. The chain uses TRBV9 and TRBJ2-1; D is possibly TRBD1 or TRBD2 (5 bases each). The sample in question was unsorted PBMCs, obtained at the start of antiretroviral therapy, before treatment. The receptor comes from a woman between 18 and 29 years old with HIV. The CDR3 DNA reads as TGTGCCAGCAGCGGGCATCAATGGACAACCGGGGAGAATGAGCAGTTCTTC. Translated, it gives CASSGHQWTTGENEQFF.